One and the same sample provided the 30 T cell receptor beta chains below, sequenced in a study of cytomegalovirus exposure and HLA in healthy donors. Assay: immunoSEQ multiplex PCR; the TCRdb copy retains only in-frame clones and omits some. The data contain approximately 65,000 clones, approximately 96% of them singletons. Material: PBMCs. These receptors came from a man younger than 35 in good health and CMV-seronegative.

This chain joins TRBV11-3 and TRBJ1-1; D perhaps matches TRBD1 (5 bases). Trimming removed 3 bases at V and 2 bases at J, with 16 bases between. The length of the CDR3 is 16 residues. Per germline, CDR1 SGHNT and CDR2 YENEEA. CDR3: CASSFSGLTGNTEAFF. The CDR3 DNA reads TGTGCCAGCAGCTTTAGTGGTTTAACAGGAAACACTGAAGCTTTCTTT.

The V gene is TRBV9, the J gene TRBJ2-2, with TRBD1 matching 9 bases. The CDR3 has 15 amino acids. After removal of 4 bases from V and 8 bases from J, the junction contained 9 bases not matched to a gene. Germline CDR1 is SGDLS and CDR2 is YYNGEE. CDR3 nucleotides: TGTGCCAGCAGCCACCGACAGGGGGTGGCAGGGGAGCTGTTTTTT. Protein sequence: CASSHRQGVAGELFF. Based on the CDR3 plus reference TRBV9 and TRBJ2-2, the full variable domain is DSGVTQTPKHLITATGQRVTLRCSPRSGDLSVYWYQQSLDQGLQFLIQYYNGEERAKGNILERFSAQQFPDLHSELNLSSLELGDSALYFCASSHRQGVAGELFFGEGSRLTVL.

J is TRBJ2-7 and V is TRBV30, with 11 bases identical to TRBD2. In germline, CDR1 is GTSNPN, CDR2 SVGIG (reference sequence). The CDR3 runs 15 residues. The V and J ends lost 0 bases and 1 base, in that order; junction bases with no gene match: 2. CDR3 residues: CAWSVGTSGSYEQYF. The DNA for the CDR3 is TGTGCCTGGAGTGTAGGGACTAGCGGTTCCTACGAGCAGTACTTC.

The chain is built from TRBV11-1 and TRBJ1-2; 9 positions match TRBD1. J gave up 5 bases and V 3 bases, and 4 bases lay outside the gene matches. Germline lookup yields CDR1 SGHAT and CDR2 FQDESV (reference sequence). The CDR3 has 14 amino acids. CDR3 protein: CASSFTGTGYGYTF. CDR3 sequence (DNA): TGTGCCAGCAGCTTTACCGGGACAGGGTATGGCTACACCTTC.

The chain joins TRBV5-1 to TRBJ2-5; the match to TRBD1 covers 7 bases. Per germline, CDR1 SGHRS and CDR2 YFSETQ. The CDR3 is 16 amino acids. V was pared by 1 base and J by 5 bases, with 11 bases of the junction left unmatched. The CDR3 sequence: CASSLSGQLYGETQYF. The CDR3 DNA reads as TGCGCCAGCAGCTTGTCGGGACAGCTTTACGGGGAGACCCAGTACTTC.

The chain couples TRBV2 to TRBJ1-1, with 8 bases matching TRBD1. Germline V gene lookup returns CDR1 SNHLY and CDR2 FYNNEI. With 4 bases clipped from V and 1 base from J, the junction kept 2 bases outside the gene matches. The length of the CDR3 is 14 residues. The CDR3 protein is CASSGTGRNTEAFF. The CDR3 DNA follows: TGTGCCAGCAGTGGGACAGGGCGGAACACTGAAGCTTTCTTT.

CDR3 residues: CASRGDKRWNQPQHF. CDR3 nucleotide sequence: TGCGCCAGCAGAGGGGACAAACGGTGGAATCAGCCCCAGCATTTT. The chain combines TRBV10-2 with TRBJ1-5, with D possibly being TRBD1 (6 bases). The germline V gene encodes CDR1 WSHSY and CDR2 SAAADI. Between the trimmed V and J ends, which lost 6 bases and 4 bases, there was a span of 16 bases. The CDR3 is 15 residues long.

The V and J genes are TRBV7-9 and TRBJ2-2, with TRBD2 as a possible D gene (5 bases). Germline V gene data show CDR1 as SEHNR and CDR2 as FQNEAQ (reference sequence). The germline V and J ends were trimmed by 3 bases and 5 bases, with 7 bases remaining between them. CDR3 length: 13 amino acids. CDR3 coding DNA: TGTGCCAGCAGCTTGCCGGGGACCGGGGAGCTGTTTTTT. As protein: CASSLPGTGELFF.

The chain uses TRBV7-9 and TRBJ1-6; D perhaps matches TRBD1 (6 bases). CDR1 and CDR2 (germline): SEHNR, FQNEAQ (reference sequence). The V end lost 5 bases, the J end lost 7 bases, and 18 bases lay between the germline ends. This CDR3 is 16 amino acids long. The CDR3 DNA follows: TGTGCCAGCAGCGGCCCGGGAGGGCAGGGGAATTCACCCCTCCACTTT. Amino acids: CASSGPGGQGNSPLHF.

The rearrangement joins TRBV30 to TRBJ1-5; TRBD1 is a possible D gene (6 bases). V dropped 2 bases and J dropped 1 base, with 15 bases sitting between them. CDR1 is GTSNPN and CDR2 is SVGIG in the germline V gene (reference sequence). This CDR3 has 16 amino acids. The CDR3 spells CAWSHRTGFSNQPQHF. CDR3 bases: TGTGCCTGGAGTCACCGCACAGGGTTCAGCAATCAGCCCCAGCATTTT.

The chain joins TRBV9 to TRBJ1-2, with 8 bases matching TRBD1. V trimming: 4 bases; J trimming: 2 bases; junction bases outside the gene matches: 4. This CDR3 has 14 residues. Germline V gene data show CDR1 as SGDLS and CDR2 as YYNGEE. CDR3: CASSPGDRNYGYTF. The CDR3 DNA sequence: TGTGCCAGCAGCCCAGGGGACAGGAACTATGGCTACACCTTC.

The rearrangement uses TRBV6-6 and TRBJ1-2; 10 bases fit TRBD1. Per germline, CDR1 MNHNY and CDR2 SVGAGI (reference sequence). With 0 bases clipped from V and 6 bases from J, the junction kept 4 bases outside the gene matches. CDR3 length: 15 amino acids. The CDR3 spells CASSYSTGGTDGYTF. The CDR3 region has the DNA TGTGCCAGCAGTTACTCGACAGGGGGCACAGATGGCTACACCTTC.

The rearrangement links TRBV7-6 to TRBJ1-3, with TRBD1 as a possible D gene (5 bases). CDR1 is SGHVS and CDR2 is FNYEAQ in the germline V gene. Trimming pared 2 bases from V and 0 bases from J, leaving 14 bases between. The CDR3 extends over 17 amino acids. The DNA of the CDR3 is TGTGCCAGCAGCTTAAGCCAGGGAGGGCTCTCTGGAAACACCATATATTTT. Its protein is CASSLSQGGLSGNTIYF.

The chain joins TRBV6-6 to TRBJ1-3; no firm D call. The CDR3 covers 15 residues. V was shortened by 6 bases and J by 0 bases, with 12 bases between the two germline ends. Per germline, CDR1 MNHNY and CDR2 SVGAGI (reference sequence). CDR3 nucleotides: TGTGCCAGCAGCGTTAAAGAGGACTCTGGAAACACCATATATTTT. It specifies CASSVKEDSGNTIYF.

CDR3 DNA: TGTGCCAGTAACCCCGGGACAGTCGCTTCAGATACGCAGTATTTT. Encoded protein: CASNPGTVASDTQYF. V usage is TRBV19 and J usage is TRBJ2-3, with 7 bases lining up with TRBD1. The V gene end was trimmed by 7 bases and the J gene end by 4 bases; junction bases not matched to a gene: 11. Looked up from germline, CDR1 is LNHDA and CDR2 is SQIVND (reference sequence). The CDR3 spans 15 residues.

The V and J genes are TRBV19 and TRBJ1-5, with a possible D match to TRBD1 (5 bases). Trimming shortened V by 6 bases and J by 9 bases, and 12 bases separated the two germline ends. CDR3 length equals 12 residues. The V gene's germline CDR1 is LNHDA and CDR2 SQIVND (reference sequence). The CDR3 nucleotides are TGTGCCAGTAGATGGGGGGGTGGGCCCCAGCATTTT. Protein sequence: CASRWGGGPQHF.

The chain is built from TRBV5-1 and TRBJ1-1; tentative D call: TRBD1 (6 bases). The CDR3 totals 15 residues. V was clipped by 4 bases and J by 1 base, with 14 bases between them. Germline CDR1 is SGHRS and CDR2 is YFSETQ. CDR3 sequence: CASSPLGRGNTEAFF. DNA of the CDR3: TGCGCCAGCAGCCCCTTGGGCAGGGGGAACACTGAAGCTTTCTTT.

V and J are TRBV11-3 and TRBJ1-1; no definite D call. The length of the CDR3 is 18 residues. From germline, CDR1 is SGHNT and CDR2 YENEEA. The V gene lost 5 bases and the J gene lost 1 base, with 23 bases spanning the gap. In DNA form, the CDR3 reads TGTGCCAGCAGCCAATATATTGGCAGGCCGACCGGGAACACTGAAGCTTTCTTT. This translates into CASSQYIGRPTGNTEAFF.

The rearrangement links TRBV7-6 to TRBJ1-4; 9 bases line up with TRBD1. The CDR3 runs to 15 residues. The ends lost 5 bases at V and 7 bases at J; junction bases unmatched: 8. CDR1 and CDR2 from the germline V gene are SGHVS and FNYEAQ. CDR3 in DNA: TGTGCCAGCAGCACATCACAGGGGGCGAGTGAAAAACTGTTTTTT. It specifies CASSTSQGASEKLFF. Variable domain in full (rest from reference TRBV7-6 and TRBJ1-4): GAGVSQSPRYKVTKRGQDVALRCDPISGHVSLYWYRQALGQGPEFLTYFNYEAQQDKSGLPNDRFSAERPEGSISTLTIQRTEQRDSAMYRCASSTSQGASEKLFFGSGTQLSVL.

Note on this clone: Other DNA sequences within the sample encode an identical CDR3. V is TRBV27 and J is TRBJ1-1; 7 positions match TRBD1. V was pared by 4 bases and J by 4 bases, with 0 bases of the junction left unmatched. The CDR3 is 12 residues long. Germline loops: CDR1 MNHEY, CDR2 SMNVEV (reference sequence). Written as DNA, the CDR3 is TGTGCCAGCAGTTCAGGGGGCACTGAAGCTTTCTTT. This translates into CASSSGGTEAFF.

The gene calls are TRBV2 and TRBJ1-2; 7 bases map to TRBD1. After removal of 4 bases from V and 8 bases from J, the junction contained 7 bases not matched to a gene. Germline CDR1 reads SNHLY; CDR2 reads FYNNEI. This CDR3 is 13 amino acids long. In DNA, the CDR3 is TGTGCCAGCAGTGTTAACAGGGGAGACGGCTACACCTTC. Translated: CASSVNRGDGYTF.

This clone was found once. V usage is TRBV7-2 and J usage is TRBJ1-2; 7 positions agree with TRBD1. The CDR3 spans 16 residues. Germline CDR1 and CDR2: SGHTA and FQGNSA. The V gene end was trimmed by 7 bases and the J gene end by 2 bases; junction bases not matched to a gene: 13. Here the CDR3 DNA reads TGTGCCAGCAAAGTGACAGGGCCTCGGTCGAACTATGGCTACACCTTC. Translation: CASKVTGPRSNYGYTF. The full variable domain, completed using reference TRBV7-2 and TRBJ1-2, is GAGVSQSPSNKVTEKGKDVELRCDPISGHTALYWYRQSLGQGLEFLIYFQGNSAPDKSGLPSDRFSAERTGGSVSTLTIQRTQQEDSAVYLCASKVTGPRSNYGYTFGSGTRLTVV.

The J gene is TRBJ1-3, the V gene TRBV7-9; D may be TRBD1 (6 bases). Trimming pared 4 bases from V and 1 base from J, leaving 14 bases between. CDR1 and CDR2 from the germline V gene are SEHNR and FQNEAQ (reference sequence). The CDR3 loop spans 16 amino acids. The CDR3 coding sequence is TGTGCCAGCAGCTCAACCGGGACACATTCTGGAAACACCATATATTTT. Translation: CASSSTGTHSGNTIYF.

The gene calls are TRBV28 and TRBJ1-2; 8 bases align to TRBD1. CDR3 length: 14 amino acids. Germline V gene lookup returns CDR1 MDHEN and CDR2 SYDVKM. V shed 7 bases and J 5 bases; nucleotides not matched to a gene: 9. The CDR3 DNA follows: TGTGCCAGCAACCTGGACAGGGTCAGTTATGGCTACACCTTC. It codes for CASNLDRVSYGYTF.

The J gene is TRBJ2-1, the V gene TRBV7-9, with TRBD2 matching over 8 bases. CDR1 is SEHNR and CDR2 is FQNEAQ in the germline V gene (reference sequence). The CDR3 is 15 residues long. J gave up 1 base and V 4 bases, and 3 bases lay outside the gene matches. CDR3 nucleotide sequence: TGTGCCAGCAGCTCCAGCGGGAGATCCTACAATGAGCAGTTCTTC. Amino acids: CASSSSGRSYNEQFF.

V gene TRBV19 combines with J gene TRBJ2-7, with D perhaps matching TRBD1 (5 bases). Germline CDR1 reads LNHDA; CDR2 reads SQIVND (reference sequence). This CDR3 spans 13 amino acids. Trimming shortened V by 5 bases and J by 1 base, and 9 bases separated the two germline ends. CDR3 sequence: CASSETASYEQYF. The CDR3 DNA reads as TGTGCCAGTAGTGAGACAGCTTCCTACGAGCAGTACTTC.

The rearrangement uses TRBV5-1 and TRBJ1-1; TRBD1 might be the D (6 bases). Germline CDR1 reads SGHRS; CDR2 reads YFSETQ. The germline V and J ends were trimmed by 3 bases and 1 base, with 10 bases remaining between them. CDR3 length equals 14 residues. The CDR3 bases are TGCGCCAGCAGCTCGACAGGAGGGAACACTGAAGCTTTCTTT. This codes for CASSSTGGNTEAFF. Full variable domain (remainder filled in from reference TRBV5-1 and TRBJ1-1): KAGVTQTPRYLIKTRGQQVTLSCSPISGHRSVSWYQQTPGQGLQFLFEYFSETQRNKGNFPGRFSGRQFSNSRSEMNVSTLELGDSALYLCASSSTGGNTEAFFGQGTRLTVV.

This chain connects TRBV6-1 to TRBJ1-4; D is ambiguous. Between the trimmed V and J ends, which lost 11 bases and 6 bases, there was a span of 16 bases. The CDR3 sequence is 13 residues long. Germline lookup yields CDR1 MNHNS and CDR2 SASEGT. The CDR3 DNA follows: TGTGCCGGCCGGGTCGAACTGGATGAAAAACTGTTTTTT. It is translated as CAGRVELDEKLFF.

The J gene is TRBJ2-7, the V gene TRBV18; 7 nucleotides line up with TRBD1. V lost 5 bases to trimming and J lost 5 bases; unmatched junction nucleotides: 15. The V gene's germline CDR1 is KGHSH and CDR2 LQKENI. The CDR3 has 16 residues. CDR3 nucleotides: TGTGCCAGCTCAAATATCTTGGGACAGATGGGCGACGAGCAGTACTTC. As protein: CASSNILGQMGDEQYF.

V and J are TRBV7-6 and TRBJ1-4, with 8 positions matching TRBD1. The V and J ends lost 0 bases and 5 bases, in that order; junction bases with no gene match: 5. The germline gives CDR1 SGHVS, CDR2 FNYEAQ. The CDR3 length is 16 residues. The DNA for the CDR3 is TGTGCCAGCAGCTTAGCGGGTCGACAGGGGAATGAAAAACTGTTTTTT. Its translation is CASSLAGRQGNEKLFF.